The TCR beta chain under discussion was sequenced for a study of metastatic and nonmetastatic thyroid tumors. In the study overall: Repertoire comparisons spanned blood and tumor or nodule tissue from malignant and benign thyroid patients.

CDR3 size: 15 residues. From germline, CDR1 is SGHTA and CDR2 FQGTGA. Patients underwent thyroid surgery, and none had received any treatment before it. TCRdb re-clonotyped the PCR reads through MiXCR. The sample has about 85,000 clones; 8.6% are singletons. This clone occurred a few times. A much larger clone is a single base away; this may be a read error. The TCR comes from a female donor with papillary thyroid cancer or a benign thyroid nodule (not recorded which). Some clones in this sample may be carry-over from other donors' samples. The J gene is TRBJ2-6, the V gene TRBV7-3, with 7 nucleotides matching TRBD1. The material sequenced was blood. The CDR3 DNA is TGTGCCAGCAGCTCCGGACAGGCTGGGACCAACGTCCTGACTTTC. This codes for CASSSGQAGTNVLTF.